This record covers a single T cell receptor (beta chain). What antigen it recognizes has not been identified. No per-base quality is available; no much larger clone lies one base away. Receptors were amplified or captured by the immunoSEQ multiplex PCR assay. The clones in this table, taken by TCRdb from immuneACCESS, are in-frame only. Not every clone is retained; where verified, under half of the shortfall comes from an unresolved V gene, and the cause of the rest is unknown. Present in this sample are about 130,000 clones, roughly 92% of which were seen just once. 0.58% of the sample goes to the ten largest clones. The data are from a study of control samples from healthy donors and cancer patients (dated by TCRdb to 2019 to 2021). Sequenced: PBMCs. The clonotype originates from a man older than 75 with head and neck cancer.

The CDR3 reads as follows: CASSLDRPNTGELFF. The nucleotide sequence is given as TGTGCCAGCAGCTTGGACAGGCCGAACACCGGGGAGCTGTTTTTT. Recombination linked TRBV5-8 to TRBJ2-2; a weak D assignment points to TRBD1 (5 bases agree). Spanning cysteine to phenylalanine, the CDR3 consists of 15 amino acids. The CDR3 DNA has 45 bases and is translated from base 1. As encoded in the germline V gene, CDR1 is SGHTS while CDR2 is YDEGEE. Trimming takes 0 bases from V and 0 bases from J, and the germline ends sit 6 bases apart.